The 24 T cell receptor beta chains listed next were all sequenced from one sample in a study of beta chain features in type 1 diabetes. General observations from the study: Type 1 diabetes patients showed a moderate but significant shortening of TCRB CDR3s in all four CD4+ subsets.

Expressed TCRB transcripts were sequenced because the isolated RNA had all been reverse transcribed beforehand. Data came from immunoSEQ multiplex PCR; TCRdb stores just in-frame clones and leaves some out. Of under 300,000 clones in the sample, around 24% are singletons; the top ten hold about 0.012%. These receptors lack a known antigen. Source material: naive CD4+ T cells from blood. The receptors stem from a woman in her 30s with type 1 diabetes.

This chain uses TRBV5-1 with TRBJ2-1, with 11 bases matching TRBD2. This CDR3 comprises 18 residues. Germline V gene data show CDR1 as SGHRS and CDR2 as YFSETQ. J gave up 8 bases and V 0 bases, and 13 bases lay outside the gene matches. CDR3 loop: CASSLGVSGRASHYEQFF. The DNA of the CDR3 is TGCGCCAGCAGCTTGGGCGTTAGCGGGAGGGCCTCGCACTATGAGCAGTTCTTC.

This clone was observed a handful of times. The chain recombines TRBV7-9 with TRBJ2-1; D gene ambiguous. Trimming pared 5 bases from V and 9 bases from J, leaving 11 bases between. CDR1 and CDR2 (germline): SEHNR, FQNEAQ (reference sequence). The CDR3 totals 12 residues. The DNA for the CDR3 is TGTGCCAGCAGCCAGGCTTTGGGTGAGCAGTTCTTC. Translation gives CASSQALGEQFF.

The table lists this clone with a few counts. The rearrangement uses TRBV29-1 and TRBJ1-1; D is undetermined. CDR1 and CDR2 from the germline V gene are SQVTM and ANQGSEA. Trimming left V 5 bases short and J 3 bases short, with 13 bases between. This CDR3 is 13 amino acids long. The CDR3 spells CSVMRFVDTEAFF. CDR3 DNA sequence: TGCAGCGTTATGAGGTTCGTAGACACTGAAGCTTTCTTT.

In its sample, this clone was seen a few times. The chain recombines TRBV7-2 with TRBJ1-2; 9 bases are a match to TRBD1. Germline-derived CDR1 and CDR2 are SGHTA and FQGNSA. This CDR3 contains 14 residues. V shed 5 bases, J shed 2 bases, and the junction held 3 bases outside the gene matches. The CDR3 DNA follows: TGTGCCAGCAGCCCGGGACAGGGAAACTATGGCTACACCTTC. This encodes CASSPGQGNYGYTF. The variable domain in full, with the rest retrieved from reference TRBV7-2 and TRBJ1-2, is GAGVSQSPSNKVTEKGKDVELRCDPISGHTALYWYRQSLGQGLEFLIYFQGNSAPDKSGLPSDRFSAERTGGSVSTLTIQRTQQEDSAVYLCASSPGQGNYGYTFGSGTRLTVV.

The rearrangement joins TRBV7-9 to TRBJ1-2; 7 bases are shared with TRBD1. Germline assignment: CDR1 SEHNR and CDR2 FQNEAQ (reference sequence). CDR3 size: 12 residues. J lost 8 bases, V lost 7 bases, and 7 bases had no gene match. For the CDR3, the DNA is TGTGCCAGCACTACAGGGGACGGAGGCTACACCTTC. It translates to CASTTGDGGYTF.

The V and J genes are TRBV29-1 and TRBJ1-4; no firm D call. V shed 4 bases and J shed 4 bases, with 7 bases lying between them. The CDR3 consists of 12 residues. In germline, CDR1 is SQVTM, CDR2 ANQGSEA. The CDR3 protein is CSVAGNNEKLFF. CDR3 in DNA: TGCAGCGTTGCCGGGAATAATGAAAAACTGTTTTTT.

V and J are TRBV29-1 and TRBJ1-2, with 10 bases that match TRBD1. The germline CDR1 and CDR2 sequences are SQVTM and ANQGSEA. There are 11 residues in the CDR3. The CDR3 DNA follows: TGCGCGACAGGGGGCGGTTATGGCTACACCTTC. Protein: CATGGGYGYTF.

This rearrangement joins TRBV25-1 to TRBJ2-7; TRBD2 matches at 12 bases. The junction had 7 bases not matched to a gene; V was cut back by 3 bases and J by 1 base. Germline CDR1 MGHDK, CDR2 SYGVNS. The CDR3 covers 17 residues. The CDR3 DNA follows: TGTGCCAGCAGTGAGCTAGCGGGAGGGCCTGAGTCCTACGAGCAGTACTTC. Residues: CASSELAGGPESYEQYF.

This clone has just a few counts. V is TRBV29-1 and J is TRBJ2-3, with unresolved D. Germline V gene data show CDR1 as SQVTM and CDR2 as ANQGSEA. This CDR3 comprises 15 residues. With 7 bases removed from V and 0 bases from J, the gap between germline ends came to 17 bases. Here the CDR3 reads CSGRPTGMSTDTQYF. CDR3 in DNA: TGCAGCGGCCGACCGACTGGCATGAGCACAGATACGCAGTATTTT.

This clone turned up a few times. The J gene is TRBJ2-7, the V gene TRBV9; D is perhaps TRBD2 (6 bases). Per the germline V gene, CDR1 is SGDLS and CDR2 is YYNGEE. CDR3 length: 15 amino acids. The germline V and J ends were trimmed by 0 bases and 4 bases, with 14 bases remaining between them. The CDR3 is CASSVGESGRYEQYF. In DNA form, the CDR3 reads TGTGCCAGCAGCGTAGGAGAGTCGGGGAGGTACGAGCAGTACTTC.

This rearrangement joins TRBV29-1 to TRBJ1-3, with D hard to call. Per the germline V gene, CDR1 is SQVTM and CDR2 is ANQGSEA. V lost 7 bases and J lost 0, with 13 bases in between. CDR3 size: 14 residues. CDR3 residues: CSALTTFSGNTIYF. The CDR3 coding sequence is TGCAGCGCCCTTACAACCTTCTCTGGAAACACCATATATTTT.

This clone appeared a few times. V and J are TRBV30 and TRBJ1-1, with TRBD1 matching 7 bases. There are 13 residues in the CDR3. V gave up 3 bases and J gave up 2 bases; unmatched junction bases: 3. The germline gives CDR1 GTSNPN, CDR2 SVGIG (reference sequence). The CDR3 spells CAWRDRANTEAFF. The CDR3 DNA follows: TGTGCCTGGAGAGACAGGGCTAACACTGAAGCTTTCTTT.

In this sample, this clone turned up a few times. This chain connects TRBV5-1 to TRBJ2-5, with a tentative D call TRBD1 (6 bases). V was cut by 0 bases and J by 2 bases, with 8 bases left in between. Germline V gene lookup returns CDR1 SGHRS and CDR2 YFSETQ. This CDR3 region has 14 residues. The CDR3 region is CASSLGQVQETQYF. The CDR3 DNA follows: TGCGCCAGCAGCTTGGGACAGGTTCAAGAGACCCAGTACTTC.

This clone was found a few times. J is TRBJ2-3 and V is TRBV4-1, with TRBD2 as a possible D gene (5 bases). The V gene's germline CDR1 is MGHRA and CDR2 YSYEKL. Trimming pared 6 bases from V and 2 bases from J, leaving 12 bases between. This CDR3 comprises 14 residues. Here the CDR3 DNA reads TGCGCCAGCAGGGCGGGTTTTCACACAGATACGCAGTATTTT. Residues: CASRAGFHTDTQYF.

This clone has a handful of counts. The chain combines TRBV5-6 with TRBJ2-7; a weak D match, TRBD2 (6 bases). CDR1 SGHDT and CDR2 YYEEEE come from the germline V gene. V was cut by 5 bases and J by 2 bases, with 14 bases left in between. The CDR3 loop spans 14 amino acids. CDR3 protein: CASSWGGGAYEQYF. As DNA, the CDR3 is TGTGCCAGCAGTTGGGGTGGAGGGGCCTACGAGCAGTACTTC.

V gene TRBV29-1 combines with J gene TRBJ1-3, with TRBD1 as a possible D gene (6 bases). Germline V lookup: CDR1 SQVTM, CDR2 ANQGSEA. V lost 5 bases to trimming and J lost 6 bases, with 17 bases between them. This CDR3 comprises 14 residues. DNA of the CDR3: TGCAGCGTTCTAATAGGGGGAACGGAAAACACCATATATTTT. Translating gives CSVLIGGTENTIYF.

This chain uses TRBV5-1 with TRBJ2-4; D may be TRBD2 (6 bases). With 2 bases removed from V and 0 bases from J, the gap between germline ends came to 12 bases. CDR3 length equals 16 residues. Germline V gives CDR1 SGHRS, CDR2 YFSETQ. The DNA of the CDR3 is TGCGCCAGCAGCTTCACAGCGGGTCTAGCCAAAAACATTCAGTACTTC. This gives the protein CASSFTAGLAKNIQYF. The variable domain in full, with the rest retrieved from reference TRBV5-1 and TRBJ2-4, is KAGVTQTPRYLIKTRGQQVTLSCSPISGHRSVSWYQQTPGQGLQFLFEYFSETQRNKGNFPGRFSGRQFSNSRSEMNVSTLELGDSALYLCASSFTAGLAKNIQYFGAGTRLSVL.

This clone came up a few times. The gene calls are TRBV29-1 and TRBJ1-1, with D hard to call. The ends were cut back, 1 base at V and 1 base at J, with 7 bases in the middle. This CDR3 comprises 13 residues. Germline CDR1 and CDR2: SQVTM and ANQGSEA. The CDR3 DNA sequence: TGCAGCGTTGAAGTTTCAAAGAACACTGAAGCTTTCTTT. This codes for CSVEVSKNTEAFF.

The chain uses TRBV15 and TRBJ1-5; the D is unclear. With 1 base removed from V and 4 bases from J, the gap between germline ends came to 5 bases. This CDR3 is built from 13 residues. The germline V gene encodes CDR1 LNHNV and CDR2 YYDKDF (reference sequence). The CDR3 is CATSRAQNQPQHF. The CDR3 coding sequence is TGTGCCACCAGCAGAGCCCAGAATCAGCCCCAGCATTTT.

The chain has TRBV29-1 and TRBJ2-5, with 13 bases identical to TRBD2. CDR1 is SQVTM, CDR2 ANQGSEA, per germline. Trimming removed 7 bases from V and 1 base from J; junction bases left unmatched: 3. CDR3 length equals 14 residues. The CDR3 DNA follows: TGCAGCGCTGGGACTAGCGGGACCCAAGAGACCCAGTACTTC. Translation gives CSAGTSGTQETQYF.

This clone was observed a few times. The same CDR3 is also encoded by other DNA sequences in this sample. J is TRBJ2-3 and V is TRBV9; 9 bases are shared with TRBD2. J was trimmed by 0 bases and V by 4 bases; bases with no gene match: 0. Germline V gene data show CDR1 as SGDLS and CDR2 as YYNGEE. The CDR3 runs to 14 residues. CDR3 amino acids: CASSTSGSTDTQYF. The CDR3 region has the DNA TGTGCCAGCAGCACTAGCGGGAGCACAGATACGCAGTATTTT.

The gene calls are TRBV5-1 and TRBJ1-1; D ambiguous. The germline V and J ends were trimmed by 0 bases and 5 bases, with 14 bases remaining between them. Germline CDR1 and CDR2: SGHRS and YFSETQ. The CDR3 consists of 15 residues. In DNA, the CDR3 is TGCGCCAGCAGCTTGGATAGACCTACGGGAACTGAAGCTTTCTTT. This sequence encodes CASSLDRPTGTEAFF. The full variable domain, its missing parts supplied by reference TRBV5-1 and TRBJ1-1, is KAGVTQTPRYLIKTRGQQVTLSCSPISGHRSVSWYQQTPGQGLQFLFEYFSETQRNKGNFPGRFSGRQFSNSRSEMNVSTLELGDSALYLCASSLDRPTGTEAFFGQGTRLTVV.

Only a few counts were recorded for this clone. V gene TRBV4-1 combines with J gene TRBJ2-5; TRBD2 is a possible D gene (6 bases). V lost 6 bases and J lost 0, with 14 bases in between. Germline CDR1 is MGHRA and CDR2 is YSYEKL. The CDR3 covers 15 residues. The CDR3 protein is CASRNIGRNQETQYF. CDR3 sequence (DNA): TGCGCCAGCAGAAACATCGGGAGAAACCAAGAGACCCAGTACTTC.

This clone was counted between two and nine times. V gene TRBV9 combines with J gene TRBJ2-1, with D hard to call. Germline CDR1 reads SGDLS; CDR2 reads YYNGEE. CDR3 length: 15 amino acids. V gave up 1 base and J gave up 0 bases, with 8 bases separating them. In nucleotides, the CDR3 is TGTGCCAGCAGCGTATCAACTTCCTCCTACAATGAGCAGTTCTTC. This codes for CASSVSTSSYNEQFF.